Sequencing of this TCR beta chain was carried out in a study of blood T cell repertoires in COVID-19. Study details: Samples taken during acute and convalescent COVID-19 were collected in the United States, Italy and Spain. T cells, B-cell-depleted T cells, or PBMCs supplied cDNA or gDNA.

As handled by the study authors: Nucleated cell number was recorded as an estimate derived from reference gene primer amplification. Clones were read by immunoSEQ multiplex PCR, and TCRdb kept only the in-frame ones, dropping some. V and J calls and clone size follow that table, whereas D and trimming were derived from the DNA. The sample carries under 300,000 clones, 81% recorded once. Trimming at V came to 3 bases and at J to 5 bases, leaving 7 bases not matched to a gene. The CDR3 covers 15 residues. Per the germline V gene, CDR1 is SGHNT and CDR2 is YYREEE (reference sequence). The sample comprised peripheral blood. The sequence was obtained from a woman aged 55-75 years with active or convalescent COVID-19. This chain joins TRBV5-4 and TRBJ1-4; 7 bases align to TRBD1. In DNA form, the CDR3 reads TGTGCCAGCAGCTCCCTGACAGGGAAGAATGAAAAACTGTTTTTT. Translating gives CASSSLTGKNEKLFF.